This T cell receptor beta chain was identified in a study of shared clonotypes between healthy human individuals. Profiled with immunoSEQ multiplex PCR; TCRdb holds only in-frame clones, not every one. The sample consists of just over 2,000,000 clones, roughly 96% of them appearing once. Trimming took 3 bases from V and 0 from J, leaving 11 bases between them. The CDR3 has 16 residues. Germline V CDR1 and CDR2: ENHRY, SYGVKD. The receptor's source is a man aged 18 to 30 in good health. The sample consisted of naive CD4+ T cells sorted from blood. Indicated subset: CD45RA+ positively selected. The chain combines TRBV10-3 with TRBJ1-4; maybe TRBD1 (5 bases). As DNA, the CDR3 is TGTGCCATCAGTGACTCCGGGGGGGCAACTAATGAAAAACTGTTTTTT. Translating gives CAISDSGGATNEKLFF.